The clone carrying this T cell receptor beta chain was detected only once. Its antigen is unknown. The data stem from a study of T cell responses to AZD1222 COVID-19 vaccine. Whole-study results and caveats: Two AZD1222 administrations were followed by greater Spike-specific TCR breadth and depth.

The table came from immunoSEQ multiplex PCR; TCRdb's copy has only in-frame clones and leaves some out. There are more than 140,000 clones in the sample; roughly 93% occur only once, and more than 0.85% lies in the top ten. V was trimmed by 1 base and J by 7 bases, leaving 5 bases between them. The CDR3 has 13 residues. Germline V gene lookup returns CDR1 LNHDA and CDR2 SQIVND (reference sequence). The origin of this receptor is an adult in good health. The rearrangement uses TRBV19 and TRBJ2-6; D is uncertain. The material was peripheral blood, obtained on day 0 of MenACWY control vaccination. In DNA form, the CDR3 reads TGTGCCAGTAGTATAGGTAACGCCAACGTCCTGACTTTC. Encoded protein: CASSIGNANVLTF.